A single sample gave rise to the 8 T cell receptor beta chains below, sequenced in a study of blood T cell repertoires in COVID-19. Data came from immunoSEQ multiplex PCR; TCRdb stores just in-frame clones and leaves some out. The sample holds about 190,000 clones, over 75% seen once. Sequenced sample: peripheral blood. These receptors were taken from a woman in her thirties or forties who had recovered from COVID-19.

The V call is TRBV29-1, the J call TRBJ2-1; 10 bases are shared with TRBD2. After removal of 4 bases from V and 7 bases from J, the junction contained 7 bases not matched to a gene. CDR1 and CDR2 (germline): SQVTM, ANQGSEA. The CDR3 totals 14 residues. CDR3 nucleotide sequence: TGCAGCGTTGGGGTAGCGGGAGGACCGAATGAGCAGTTCTTC. It yields the protein CSVGVAGGPNEQFF.

This clone was detected only once. The chain has TRBV9 and TRBJ2-1; TRBD2 is a possible D gene (5 bases). V gave up 1 base and J gave up 2 bases, with 13 bases separating them. There are 16 residues in the CDR3. The germline V gene encodes CDR1 SGDLS and CDR2 YYNGEE. The CDR3 DNA is TGTGCCAGCAGCGTACCTGGCGGGCCTACCTACAATGAGCAGTTCTTC. It is translated as CASSVPGGPTYNEQFF.

The chain employs TRBV5-1 and TRBJ2-1; weak D call: TRBD2 (6 bases). The CDR3 has 17 amino acids. Germline CDR1 reads SGHRS; CDR2 reads YFSETQ. V was pared by 0 bases and J by 3 bases, with 16 bases between. CDR3 DNA: TGCGCCAGCAGCTTGGGTCAGGGAGGAACCCGCTACAATGAGCAGTTCTTC. It encodes CASSLGQGGTRYNEQFF.

The rearrangement links TRBV30 to TRBJ2-3, with TRBD2 matching over 7 bases. This CDR3 contains 12 residues. Germline V gene lookup returns CDR1 GTSNPN and CDR2 SVGIG (reference sequence). V lost 2 bases to trimming and J lost 6 bases; unmatched junction nucleotides: 2. The CDR3 here is CAWSTSVDTQYF. The CDR3, as DNA: TGTGCCTGGAGTACTAGCGTGGATACGCAGTATTTT. The whole variable domain, remainder taken from reference TRBV30 and TRBJ2-3, is SQTIHQWPATLVQPVGSPLSLECTVEGTSNPNLYWYRQAAGRGLQLLFYSVGIGQISSEVPQNLSASRPQDRQFILSSKKLLLSDSGFYLCAWSTSVDTQYFGPGTRLTVL.

The chain joins TRBV6-5 to TRBJ1-4; D uncertain. The germline V gene has CDR1 MNHEY and CDR2 SVGAGI. Trimming removed 4 bases at V and 7 bases at J, with 16 bases between. The CDR3 runs 15 residues. The CDR3 is CASSSSRVIGEKLFF. Written as DNA, the CDR3 is TGTGCCAGCAGTTCGAGTCGGGTAATTGGTGAAAAACTGTTTTTT.

This chain connects TRBV5-1 to TRBJ2-1, with TRBD2 matching over 9 bases. CDR1 is SGHRS, CDR2 YFSETQ, per germline. The CDR3 contains 15 residues. Trimming removed 2 bases from V and 3 bases from J; junction bases left unmatched: 3. CDR3: CASSFSGSRYNEQFF. The CDR3 DNA follows: TGCGCCAGCAGCTTTAGCGGGAGCCGCTACAATGAGCAGTTCTTC.

J is TRBJ2-1 and V is TRBV6-2 or TRBV6-3, with 9 bases that match TRBD2. The V gene's germline CDR1 is MNHEY and CDR2 SVGEGT. The CDR3 totals 14 residues. With 2 bases clipped from V and 7 bases from J, the junction kept 3 bases outside the gene matches. The CDR3 DNA is TGTGCCAGCAGTTACACTAGCGGGTGGAATGAGCAGTTCTTC. Protein sequence: CASSYTSGWNEQFF.

The chain carries TRBV11-3 and TRBJ2-2; TRBD2 is a possible D gene (6 bases). This CDR3 has 15 residues. Per germline, CDR1 SGHNT and CDR2 YENEEA. V lost 5 bases to trimming and J lost 4 bases, with 14 bases between them. The CDR3 DNA reads as TGTGCCAGCAGCCTGCGGAGGGGTGGCACCGGGGAGCTGTTTTTT. Its translation: CASSLRRGGTGELFF.